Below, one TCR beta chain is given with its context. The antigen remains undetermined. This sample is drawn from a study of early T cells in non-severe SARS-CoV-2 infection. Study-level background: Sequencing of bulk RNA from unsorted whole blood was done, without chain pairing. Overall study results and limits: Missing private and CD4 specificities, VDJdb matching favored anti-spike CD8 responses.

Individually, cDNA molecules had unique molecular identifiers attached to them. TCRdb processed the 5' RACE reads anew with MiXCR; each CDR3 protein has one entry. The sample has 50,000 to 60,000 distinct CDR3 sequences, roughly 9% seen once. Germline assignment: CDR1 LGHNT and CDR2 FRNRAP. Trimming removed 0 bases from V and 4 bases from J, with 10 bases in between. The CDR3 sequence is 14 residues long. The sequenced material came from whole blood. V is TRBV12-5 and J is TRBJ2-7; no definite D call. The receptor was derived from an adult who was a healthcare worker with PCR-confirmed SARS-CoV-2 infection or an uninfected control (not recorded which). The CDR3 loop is CASGLVPIPYEQYF. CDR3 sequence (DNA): TGTGCTAGTGGTTTGGTACCCATCCCTTACGAGCAGTACTTC.